This TCR beta chain was profiled in a study of cytomegalovirus exposure and HLA in healthy donors. Across the whole study: Around 80 million unique TCR sequences came from HLA-typed donors in an early release.

The study ran its PCR with 60 Vbeta and 13 Jbeta primers. In the original workflow: Later analysis identified 88 million or so unique TCR beta chains, roughly 11 million shared. TCRdb's table, derived via immunoSEQ multiplex PCR, lists solely in-frame clones and lacks some. V and J calls and clone size come straight from that table; D and trimming were deduced from the DNA. The sample has 80,000 to 95,000 clones, approximately 71% seen once; the top ten hold about 16%. A word on this clone: The target antigen is unknown.

Study observations and caveats: A few of the chains that were CMV-associated were confirmed in vitro to be specific for CMV antigens. Earlier analysis looked at TCR beta V segments, and most were productive about 90% or about 30% of the time.

The CDR3 consists of 18 residues. The sample taken for sequencing was PBMCs. The rearrangement joins TRBV21-1 to TRBJ2-5; the D segment call TRBD2 is taken from the table without a DNA check. TRBV21-1 is a pseudogene segment. The TCR comes from a woman aged 18-29 years in good health and CMV-seropositive. Here the CDR3 DNA reads TGTGCCAGCAGCAGTCGGACTAGCGGGGGCGCAAATCAAGAGACCCAGTACTTC. Translation gives CASSSRTSGGANQETQYF.